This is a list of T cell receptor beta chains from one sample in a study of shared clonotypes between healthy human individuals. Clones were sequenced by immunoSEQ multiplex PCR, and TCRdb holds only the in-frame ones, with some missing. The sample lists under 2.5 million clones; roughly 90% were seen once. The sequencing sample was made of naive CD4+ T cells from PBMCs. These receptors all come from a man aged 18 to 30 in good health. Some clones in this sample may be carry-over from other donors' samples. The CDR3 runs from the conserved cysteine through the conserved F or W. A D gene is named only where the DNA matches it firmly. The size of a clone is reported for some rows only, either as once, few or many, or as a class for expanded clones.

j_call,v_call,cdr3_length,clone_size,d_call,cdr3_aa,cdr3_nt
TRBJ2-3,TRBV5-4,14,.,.,CASSLAQNTDTQYF,TGTGCCAGCAGCTTGGCCCAGAACACAGATACGCAGTATTTT
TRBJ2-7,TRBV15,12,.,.,CATRGADSAQYF,TGTGCCACCCGAGGCGCTGACAGTGCGCAGTACTTC
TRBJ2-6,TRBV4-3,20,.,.,CASSQEPNSLPFSGANVLTF,TGCGCCAGCAGCCAAGAACCCAACAGCCTCCCGTTCTCTGGGGCCAACGTCCTGACTTTC
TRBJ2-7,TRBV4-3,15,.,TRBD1,CASSQGTGLTYEQYF,TGCGCCAGCAGCCAGGGGACAGGCCTAACCTACGAGCAGTACTTC
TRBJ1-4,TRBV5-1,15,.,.,CASSLGVEWGEKLFF,TGCGCCAGCAGTTTAGGGGTCGAGTGGGGTGAAAAACTGTTTTTT
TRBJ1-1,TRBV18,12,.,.,CASSPLNTEAFF,TGTGCCAGCTCACCTTTAAACACTGAAGCTTTCTTT
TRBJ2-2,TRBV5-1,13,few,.,CASSEMGSGELFF,TGCGCCAGCAGCGAGATGGGCAGCGGGGAGCTGTTTTTT
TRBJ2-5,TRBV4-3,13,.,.,CASSQDMGETQYF,TGCGCCAGCAGCCAAGATATGGGAGAGACCCAGTACTTC
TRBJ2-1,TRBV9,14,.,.,CASSQDPTYNEQFF,TGTGCCAGCAGCCAGGACCCTACCTACAATGAGCAGTTCTTC
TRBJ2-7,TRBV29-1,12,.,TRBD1,CSVWDSSYEQYF,TGCAGCGTTTGGGACAGCTCCTACGAGCAGTACTTC
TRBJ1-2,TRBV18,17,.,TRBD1,CASSRQAGTALDYGYTF,TGTGCCAGCTCACGGCAAGCGGGGACAGCGCTTGACTATGGCTACACCTTC
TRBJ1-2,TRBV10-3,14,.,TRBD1,CAMAPGTGARGYTF,TGTGCCATGGCGCCCGGGACAGGGGCAAGAGGCTACACCTTC
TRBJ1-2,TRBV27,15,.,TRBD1,CASSMGGTGNYGYTF,TGTGCCAGCAGCATGGGGGGGACAGGGAACTATGGCTACACCTTC
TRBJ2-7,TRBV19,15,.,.,CASRVSGTSPYEQYF,TGTGCCAGTAGAGTCTCCGGGACGTCACCCTACGAGCAGTACTTC
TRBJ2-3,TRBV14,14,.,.,CASSQFRAADTQYF,TGTGCCAGCAGCCAGTTCAGGGCAGCGGATACGCAGTATTTT
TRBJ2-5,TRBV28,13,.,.,CASSLPSGPTQYF,TGTGCCAGCAGCCTACCCTCGGGGCCGACCCAGTACTTC
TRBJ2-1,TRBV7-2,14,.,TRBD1,CASSSDRGSDEQFF,TGTGCCAGCAGCTCTGACAGGGGTAGCGATGAGCAGTTCTTC
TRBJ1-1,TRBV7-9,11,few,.,CASLKNTEAFF,TGTGCCAGCCTTAAGAACACTGAAGCTTTCTTT
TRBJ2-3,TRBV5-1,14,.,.,CASSLSGEQYTQYF,TGCGCCAGCAGCTTATCAGGGGAGCAGTATACGCAGTATTTT
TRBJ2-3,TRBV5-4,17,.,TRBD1,CASSLGGRTGTTDTQYF,TGTGCCAGCAGCTTGGGTGGGAGGACAGGGACCACAGATACGCAGTATTTT
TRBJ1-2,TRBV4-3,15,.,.,CASSRDSFGGSSITF,TGCGCCAGCAGCCGAGATTCCTTCGGAGGCAGTTCAATCACCTTC
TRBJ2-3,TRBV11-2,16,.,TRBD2,CASSVGTSGGTDTQYF,TGTGCCAGCAGCGTAGGGACTAGCGGTGGCACAGATACGCAGTATTTT
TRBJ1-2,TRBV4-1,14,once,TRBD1,CASSPRDSPYGYTF,TGCGCCAGCAGCCCGCGGGACAGCCCCTATGGCTACACCTTC
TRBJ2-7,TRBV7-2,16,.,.,CASSLGRASDYYEQYF,TGTGCCAGCAGCCTAGGCCGGGCTAGCGACTACTACGAGCAGTACTTC
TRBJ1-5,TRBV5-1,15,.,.,CASSPVAGSGQPQHF,TGCGCCAGCAGCCCCGTCGCAGGCTCGGGGCAGCCCCAGCATTTT
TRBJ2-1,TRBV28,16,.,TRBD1,CASRVTGAGSYNEQFF,TGTGCCAGCAGGGTAACAGGGGCCGGTTCCTACAATGAGCAGTTCTTC
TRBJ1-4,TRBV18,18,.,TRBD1,CASSPPWGTGSTNEKLFF,TGTGCCAGCTCACCACCGTGGGGGACAGGGTCAACTAATGAAAAACTGTTTTTT
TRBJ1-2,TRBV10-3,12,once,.,CAISESIYGYTF,TGTGCCATCAGTGAGTCGATCTATGGCTACACCTTC
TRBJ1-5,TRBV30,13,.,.,CAWSVRGNQPQHF,TGTGCCTGGAGTGTACGGGGGAATCAGCCCCAGCATTTT
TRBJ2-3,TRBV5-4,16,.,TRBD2,CASSNRASGIISSQYF,TGTGCCAGCAGCAACCGGGCTAGCGGTATCATTTCTTCGCAGTATTTT
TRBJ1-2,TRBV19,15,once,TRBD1,CASRDSPQSYYGYTF,TGTGCCAGTCGGGACAGTCCTCAATCTTACTATGGCTACACCTTC
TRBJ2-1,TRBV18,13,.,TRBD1,CASSADRGNEQFF,TGTGCCAGCTCAGCAGACAGGGGAAATGAGCAGTTCTTC
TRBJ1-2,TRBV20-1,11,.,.,CSAGRASGYTF,TGCAGTGCCGGGAGGGCCTCGGGCTACACCTTC
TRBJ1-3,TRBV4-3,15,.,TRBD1,CASSQRQGAGNTIYF,TGCGCCAGCAGCCAGAGACAGGGAGCTGGAAACACCATATATTTT
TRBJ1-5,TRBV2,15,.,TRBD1,CASSARGLTNQPQHF,TGTGCCAGCAGTGCCAGGGGGCTAACGAATCAGCCCCAGCATTTT
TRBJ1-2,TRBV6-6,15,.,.,CASSPTSGGHYGYTF,TGTGCCAGCAGTCCAACGAGCGGGGGGCACTATGGCTACACCTTC
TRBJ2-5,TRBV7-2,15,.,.,CASRNQEGGWETQYF,TGTGCCAGCAGAAACCAGGAGGGAGGTTGGGAGACCCAGTACTTC
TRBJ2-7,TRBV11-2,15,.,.,CASSWRQIHSPEQYF,TGTGCCAGCAGCTGGCGTCAAATTCACTCACCCGAGCAGTACTTC
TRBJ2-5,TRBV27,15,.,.,CASSLSGTPWETQYF,TGTGCCAGCAGTTTATCGGGGACCCCGTGGGAGACCCAGTACTTC
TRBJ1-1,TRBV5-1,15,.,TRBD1,CASSWTGGEGTEAFF,TGCGCCAGCAGCTGGACAGGGGGCGAGGGCACTGAAGCTTTCTTT
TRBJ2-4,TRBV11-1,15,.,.,CASSHNPGGVDIQYF,TGTGCCAGCAGCCATAATCCAGGAGGGGTGGACATTCAGTACTTC
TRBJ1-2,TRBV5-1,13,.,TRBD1,CASSSGQGFGYTF,TGCGCCAGCAGCTCAGGACAGGGGTTTGGCTACACCTTC
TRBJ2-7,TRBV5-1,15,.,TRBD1,CASSLAGRQGYEQYF,TGCGCCAGCAGCTTGGCCGGGCGACAGGGCTACGAGCAGTACTTC
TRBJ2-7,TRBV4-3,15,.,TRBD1,CASSQRTGGAYEQYF,TGCGCCAGCAGCCAAAGGACAGGGGGAGCCTACGAGCAGTACTTC
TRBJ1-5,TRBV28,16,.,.,CASSLLGSGGNQPQHF,TGTGCCAGCAGTTTATTGGGGTCCGGGGGCAATCAGCCCCAGCATTTT
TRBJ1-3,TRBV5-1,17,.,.,CASSLEPPAFSGNTIYF,TGCGCCAGCAGCTTGGAACCTCCAGCCTTCTCTGGAAACACCATATATTTT
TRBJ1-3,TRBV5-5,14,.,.,CASSLQGTGNTIYF,TGTGCCAGCAGCTTGCAGGGTACGGGAAACACCATATATTTT
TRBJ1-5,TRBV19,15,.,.,CASKSLTPYKMAQHF,TGTGCCAGTAAGAGTTTGACACCCTACAAGATGGCCCAGCATTTT
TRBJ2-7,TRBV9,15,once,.,CASSVEEGASYEQYF,TGTGCCAGCAGCGTAGAGGAGGGGGCATCCTACGAGCAGTACTTC
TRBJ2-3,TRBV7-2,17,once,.,CASSPGRGGASTDTQYF,TGTGCCAGCAGCCCGGGCCGCGGCGGGGCTAGCACAGATACGCAGTATTTT